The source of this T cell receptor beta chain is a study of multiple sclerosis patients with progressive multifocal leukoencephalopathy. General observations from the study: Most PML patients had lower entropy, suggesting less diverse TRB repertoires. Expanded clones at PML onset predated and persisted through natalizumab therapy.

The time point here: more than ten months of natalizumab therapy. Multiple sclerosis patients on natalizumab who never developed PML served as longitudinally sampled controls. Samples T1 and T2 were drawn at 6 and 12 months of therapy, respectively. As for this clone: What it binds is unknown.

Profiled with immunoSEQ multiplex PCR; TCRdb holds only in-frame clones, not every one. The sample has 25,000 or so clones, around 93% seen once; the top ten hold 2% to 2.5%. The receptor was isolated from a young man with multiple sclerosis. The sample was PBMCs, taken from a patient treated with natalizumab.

For the CDR3, the DNA is TGCGCCAGCAGTCCGCCGGGACTAGGGATCGTTTGGACCTACGAGCAGTACGTC. Its translation: CASSPPGLGIVWTYEQYV. The chain joins TRBV23-1 to TRBJ2-7; 8 nucleotides align to TRBD2. TRBV23-1 is classed as an ORF, of uncertain function. The CDR3 covers 18 residues. J gave up 2 bases and V 4 bases, and 16 bases lay outside the gene matches.